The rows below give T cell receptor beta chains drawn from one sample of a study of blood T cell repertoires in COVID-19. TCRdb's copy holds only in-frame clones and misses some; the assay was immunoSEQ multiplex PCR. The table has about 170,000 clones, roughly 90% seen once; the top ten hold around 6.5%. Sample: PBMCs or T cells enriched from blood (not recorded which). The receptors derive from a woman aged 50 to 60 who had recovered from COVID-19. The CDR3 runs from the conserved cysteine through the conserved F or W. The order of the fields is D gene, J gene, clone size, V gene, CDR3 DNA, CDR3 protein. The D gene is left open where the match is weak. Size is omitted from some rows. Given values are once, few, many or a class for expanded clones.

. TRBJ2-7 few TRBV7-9 TGTGCCAGCAGCTTTGCCGGGTACGAGCAGTACTTC CASSFAGYEQYF
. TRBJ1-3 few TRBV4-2 TGTGCCAGCAGCCCTAGCCCGGGGTCTGGAAACACCATATATTTT CASSPSPGSGNTIYF
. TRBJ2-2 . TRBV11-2 TGTGCCAGCAGCTTAGAGAGGGTAGTCGGGGAGCTGTTTTTT CASSLERVVGELFF
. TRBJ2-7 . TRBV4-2 TGTGCCAGCAGCCAAGCGTCCTCCTACGAGCAGTACTTC CASSQASSYEQYF
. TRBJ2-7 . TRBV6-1 TGTGCCAGCAGTGAAATCCAGGGGAGCTCCTACGAGCAGTACTTC CASSEIQGSSYEQYF
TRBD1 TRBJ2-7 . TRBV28 TGTGCCAGCACCGAGGCAGGGGGTTACGAGCAGTACTTC CASTEAGGYEQYF
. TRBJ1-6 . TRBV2 TGTGCCAGCAGTGAAGCGCAGGACAGTAATTCACCCCTCCACTTT CASSEAQDSNSPLHF
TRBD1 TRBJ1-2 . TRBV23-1 TGCGCCAGCAGTCAACTGACAGGGTACTCTAACTATGGCTACACCTTC CASSQLTGYSNYGYTF
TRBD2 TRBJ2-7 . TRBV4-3 TGCGCCAGCAGCCTCTATCTAGCGGGGAGCTCCTACGAGCAGTACTTC CASSLYLAGSSYEQYF
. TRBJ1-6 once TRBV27 TGTGCCAGCAGTTTATCGGGGACATATAATTCACCCCTCCACTTT CASSLSGTYNSPLHF
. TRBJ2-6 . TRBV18 TGTGCCAGCTCAGAAAGACAGGCCCTCTCTGGGGCCAACGTCCTGACTTTC CASSERQALSGANVLTF
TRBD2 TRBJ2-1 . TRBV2 TGTGCCAGCACGTGGCGGGAGGCCTACAATGAGCAGTTCTTC CASTWREAYNEQFF
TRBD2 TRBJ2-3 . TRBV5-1 TGCGCCAGCAGCTTGCGCCCTAGCGGGGTCACAGATACGCAGTATTTT CASSLRPSGVTDTQYF
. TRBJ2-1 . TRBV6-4 TGTGCCAGCAGTGTTAGAGCGGATTCCTACAATGAGCAGTTCTTC CASSVRADSYNEQFF
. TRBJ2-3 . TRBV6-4 TGTGCCAGCAGTGACGACGGGGGAGGCACAGATACGCAGTATTTT CASSDDGGGTDTQYF
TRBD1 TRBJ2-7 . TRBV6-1 TGTGCCAGCAGTGAGGCAGGGGGCTACCCCTACGAGCAGTACTTC CASSEAGGYPYEQYF
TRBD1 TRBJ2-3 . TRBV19 TGTGCCAGTAGCGTGGACAGGGGCCCAGATACGCAGTATTTT CASSVDRGPDTQYF
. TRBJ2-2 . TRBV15 TGTGCCACCAGCAGAGATTATGAGACAGGGAACACCGGGGAGCTGTTTTTT CATSRDYETGNTGELFF
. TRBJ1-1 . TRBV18 TGTGCCAGCTCTCCGATCGGGAACACTGAAGCTTTCTTT CASSPIGNTEAFF
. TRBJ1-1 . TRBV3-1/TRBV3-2 TGTGCCAGCAGCCAAGTGGGGCTCCCGACAGTGAACACTGAAGCTTTCTTT CASSQVGLPTVNTEAFF
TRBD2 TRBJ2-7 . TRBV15 TGTGCCACCAGCAGGGGACTAGCGGACTCCTACGAGCAGTACTTC CATSRGLADSYEQYF
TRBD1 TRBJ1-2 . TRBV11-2 TGTGCCAGCAGCACCGACAGGGCTAGGGGCTACACCTTC CASSTDRARGYTF
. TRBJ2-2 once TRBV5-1 TGCGCCAGCAGCTTGGGGGACACTTCGAACACCGGGGAGCTGTTTTTT CASSLGDTSNTGELFF
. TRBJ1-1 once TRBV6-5 TGTGCCAGCACTAGAGGGATGAACACTGAAGCTTTCTTT CASTRGMNTEAFF
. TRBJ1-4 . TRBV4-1 TGCGCCAGCAGCCAAGCCCGGAATGAAAAACTGTTTTTT CASSQARNEKLFF
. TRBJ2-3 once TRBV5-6 TGTGCCAGCAGCTTTACCAGCGGGCGTAGCACAGATACGCAGTATTTT CASSFTSGRSTDTQYF
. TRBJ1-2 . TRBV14 TGTGCCAGCAGCCAAGGCCGACAGACTAACTATGGCTACACCTTC CASSQGRQTNYGYTF
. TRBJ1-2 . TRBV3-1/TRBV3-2 TGTGCCAGCAGCTCAGGTGACGGCTACACCACCTTC CASSSGDGYTTF
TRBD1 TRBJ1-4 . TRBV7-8 TGTGCCAGCAGCTCCAAAGGACAGGGGGCTGAAAAACTGTTTTTT CASSSKGQGAEKLFF
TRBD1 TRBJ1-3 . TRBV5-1 TGCGCCAGCAGCTCGACAGGGGAAGGAAACACCATATATTTT CASSSTGEGNTIYF
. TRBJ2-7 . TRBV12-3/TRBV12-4 TGTGCCAGCTCCTTTCTCGGGTACGAGCAGTACTTC CASSFLGYEQYF
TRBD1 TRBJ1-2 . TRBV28 TGTGCCAGCAGCCTACAGGGGGCTGACTATGGCTACACCTTC CASSLQGADYGYTF
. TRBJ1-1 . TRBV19 TGTGCCAGTAGTATAGGCAGGAACACTGAAGCTTTCTTT CASSIGRNTEAFF
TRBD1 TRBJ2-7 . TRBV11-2 TGTGCCAGCAGCCCCGGGACAGGGTTGACCTACGAGCAGTACTTC CASSPGTGLTYEQYF
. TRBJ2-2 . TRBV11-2 TGTGCCAGCAGCTTCGGGAGGAACACCGGGGAGCTGTTTTTT CASSFGRNTGELFF
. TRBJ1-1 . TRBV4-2 TGTGCCAGCAGCCAAGTAACAGGAATGAACACTGAAGCTTTCTTT CASSQVTGMNTEAFF
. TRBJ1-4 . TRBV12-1 TGTGCCAGCAGCCTGGACAGGATTTCTGAAAAACTGTTTTTT CASSLDRISEKLFF
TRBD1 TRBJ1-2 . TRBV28 TGTGCCAGCAGTTCAGGGGGAGTTCTCTATGGCTACACCTTC CASSSGGVLYGYTF
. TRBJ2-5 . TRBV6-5 TGTGCCAGCAGTAGGGGGGGGTATCAAGAGACCCAGTACTTC CASSRGGYQETQYF
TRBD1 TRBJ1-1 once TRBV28 TGTGCCAGCAGGCCGGCAGGGGGCCACACTGAAGCTTTCTTT CASRPAGGHTEAFF
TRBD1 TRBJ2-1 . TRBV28 TGTGCCAGCACTACAGGGGGTTATGAGCAGTTCTTC CASTTGGYEQFF
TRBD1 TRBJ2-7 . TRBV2 TGTGCCACCGCGGTGGGGGGACAGGGCTCCTACGAGCAGTACTTC CATAVGGQGSYEQYF
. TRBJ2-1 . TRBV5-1 TGCGCCAGCAGCTTGGCTGGTAGCCTCGGTGGCGATGAGCAGTTCTTC CASSLAGSLGGDEQFF
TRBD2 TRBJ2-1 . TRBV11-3 TGTGCCAGCAGCTTTCGCACTAGCGGGTTGGGGGATGAGCAGTTCTTC CASSFRTSGLGDEQFF
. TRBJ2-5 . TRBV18 TGTGCCAGCTCATTAGGGACAACTAAAGAGACCCAGTACTTC CASSLGTTKETQYF
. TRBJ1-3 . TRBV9 TGTGCCAGCAGCCGAGGAGATGCGTCTGGAAACACCATATATTTT CASSRGDASGNTIYF
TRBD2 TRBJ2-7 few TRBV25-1 TGTGCCAGCAGTGAATCAGGCGGGAGGAGCTCCTACGAGCAGTACTTC CASSESGGRSSYEQYF
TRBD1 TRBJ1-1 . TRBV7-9 TGTGCCAGCAGCCCTGGGACAGGGCTTGAAGCTTTCTTT CASSPGTGLEAFF